Here is one T cell receptor beta chain with its context. Its antigen is not known. CDR1 LGHNA and CDR2 YNFKEQ come from the germline V gene. This CDR3 contains 18 residues. J lost 7 bases, V lost 3 bases, and 9 bases had no gene match. The data originate from a study of cytomegalovirus exposure and HLA in healthy donors. General study results and limits: There were some V segments, including TRBV6-2 and TRBV6-3, excluded as indistinguishable. Across all donors, roughly uniform sequencing depth was an assumption of the presence/absence analyses.

PCR was performed using 60 Vbeta and 13 Jbeta primers. The repertoire was sequenced with immunoSEQ multiplex PCR; TCRdb's copy has only in-frame clones and lacks some. There are over 150,000 clones in the sample; over 70% occur only once, and around 3.4% lies in the top ten. Sequencing used PBMCs. This chain joins TRBV4-2 and TRBJ2-1, with 16 nucleotides matching TRBD2. The sequence was obtained from a woman aged 55-70 years in good health and CMV-seropositive. CDR3 sequence reads: CASSHPGTSGGAENEQFF. The CDR3 bases are TGTGCCAGCAGCCATCCTGGGACTAGCGGGGGGGCCGAGAATGAGCAGTTCTTC.